This T cell receptor (beta chain) was retrieved from a study of T cell responses to AZD1222 COVID-19 vaccine. Repertoires were generated with immunoSEQ multiplex PCR, while TCRdb's copy carries only in-frame clones and drops some. The sample consists of about 120,000 clones, about 89% of them appearing once. The sequence was obtained from an adult in good health. The specimen comprised peripheral blood, sampled on day 0 of AZD1222 vaccination.

CDR3 bases: TGCAGCGCCCTAGGTTATGGCTACACCTTC. It is translated as CSALGYGYTF. The chain recombines TRBV29-1 with TRBJ1-2; D not resolved. This CDR3 contains 10 residues. Germline V gene sequence: CDR1 SQVTM, CDR2 ANQGSEA. V lost 7 bases, J lost 5 bases, and 8 bases lay in between.